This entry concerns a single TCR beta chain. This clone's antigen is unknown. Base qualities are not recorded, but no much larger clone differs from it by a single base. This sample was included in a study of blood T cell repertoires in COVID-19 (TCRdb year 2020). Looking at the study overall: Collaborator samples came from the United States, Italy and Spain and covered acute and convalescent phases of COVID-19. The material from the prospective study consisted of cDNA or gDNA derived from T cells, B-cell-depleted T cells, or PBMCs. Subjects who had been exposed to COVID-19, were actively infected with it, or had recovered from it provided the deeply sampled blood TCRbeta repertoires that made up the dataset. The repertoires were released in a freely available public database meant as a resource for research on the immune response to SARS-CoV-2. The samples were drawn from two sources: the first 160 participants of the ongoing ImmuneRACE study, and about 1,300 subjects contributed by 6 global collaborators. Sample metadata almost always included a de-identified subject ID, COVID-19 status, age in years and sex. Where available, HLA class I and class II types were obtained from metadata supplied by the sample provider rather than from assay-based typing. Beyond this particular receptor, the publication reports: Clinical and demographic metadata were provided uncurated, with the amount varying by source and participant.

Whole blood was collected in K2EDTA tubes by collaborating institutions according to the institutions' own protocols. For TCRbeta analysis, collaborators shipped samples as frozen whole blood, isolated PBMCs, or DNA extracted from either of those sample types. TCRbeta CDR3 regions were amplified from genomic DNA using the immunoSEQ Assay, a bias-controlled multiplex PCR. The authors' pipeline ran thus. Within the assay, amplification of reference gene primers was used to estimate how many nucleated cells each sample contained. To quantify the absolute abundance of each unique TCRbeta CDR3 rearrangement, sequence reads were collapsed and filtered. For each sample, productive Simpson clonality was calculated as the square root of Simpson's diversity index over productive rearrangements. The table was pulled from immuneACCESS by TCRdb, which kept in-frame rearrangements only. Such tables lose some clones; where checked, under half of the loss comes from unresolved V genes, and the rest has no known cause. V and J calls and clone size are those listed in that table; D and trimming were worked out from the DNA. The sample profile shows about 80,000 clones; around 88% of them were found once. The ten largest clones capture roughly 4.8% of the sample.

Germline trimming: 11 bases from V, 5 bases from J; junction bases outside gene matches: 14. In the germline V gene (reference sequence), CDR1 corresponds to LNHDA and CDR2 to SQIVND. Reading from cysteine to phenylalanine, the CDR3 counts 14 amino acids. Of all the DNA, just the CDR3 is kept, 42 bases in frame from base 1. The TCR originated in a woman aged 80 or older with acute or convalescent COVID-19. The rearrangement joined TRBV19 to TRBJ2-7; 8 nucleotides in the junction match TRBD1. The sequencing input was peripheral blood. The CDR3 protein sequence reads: CAGQGLPHFDEQYF. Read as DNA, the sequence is TGTGCCGGACAGGGCTTACCCCATTTCGACGAGCAGTACTTC.